This T cell receptor beta chain derives from a study of cytomegalovirus exposure and HLA in healthy donors (dated by TCRdb to the late 2010s). Describing the broader study: In an earlier analysis of approximately 640 of the donors, 250 to 300 Gb of sequence data and 90 million to 130 million unique TCR beta sequences from about 180 million T cells were reported. Class I and class II HLA loci were covered by the typing at four-digit resolution. The study aimed to test whether signatures of past pathogen exposure could be identified by cataloging public T cell receptors. To predict cytomegalovirus infection status, the study brought together high-throughput TCR immunosequencing, statistical association of individual TCRs with disease status, and machine learning. Of the 350 to 450 genotyped donors, approximately 83% fell in the genetic ancestry cluster associated with self-reported Caucasian donors. The later analysis used no new phenotypic data to find candidate immune exposures, relying instead on TCR beta sequences and their occurrence across donors. To study patterns of TCR occurrence, a later analysis re-analyzed previously published TCR beta repertoires from 550 to 800 donors and added high-resolution HLA genotyping. Five DR-DQ haplotypes were treated as single units for association and clustering because of strong linkage in the cohort. To decide whether each TCR beta V gene segment behaved as functional or pseudogenic, an earlier analysis of approximately 590 of the donors relied on high-throughput TCR beta sequencing. About 320 gigabases of sequencing data and 78 million or so unique TCR sequences were included in an early release covering roughly 600 HLA-typed donors. Donor age, sex, ethnicity and CMV serostatus were compiled together with the repertoire data. The study profiled the T cell repertoires of around 700 subjects by immunosequencing and related them to cytomegalovirus serostatus. A separate validation cohort of roughly 130 different subjects was used in addition to the approximately 700-subject first cohort. All discovery cohort repertoires had been generated on a single sequencing platform. The number of typed donors differed by locus: about 620-630 for A, B, C, DRB1 and DQB1; roughly 510 for DQA1; over 600 for DPA1; and 400 to 480 for DPB1. Among some 400 genotyped donors of the cohort, an average of around 220,000 unique TCR beta nucleotide sequences was sequenced per donor, of which about 19% were non-productive. A later genetic analysis took genome-wide SNP genotypes for about 65% of the 666 donors and used that subset as a discovery cohort. Results the study describes overall, beyond this receptor: In a later analysis, TCR association rates were found to vary across HLA loci, with the most associated TCRs seen for DRB1 alleles and the fewest for HLA-C alleles. Some IMGT-functional V segments, including TRBV6-2 and TRBV6-3, could not be distinguished by the 87-base-pair reads and were therefore excluded. Immune exposure information for the cohort was limited to CMV serostatus. Correlated functional status among segregating V segments might be attributable to linkage disequilibrium, but an unknown experimental factor could not be ruled out. A few of the identified cytomegalovirus-associated TCR beta chains were confirmed in vitro to be specific for cytomegalovirus antigens. The earlier analysis of fewer than 750 of the donors excluded 15 to 20 rarely observed V segments, including chromosome 9 orphons, because counts were too low. In a later analysis, HLA-associated TCR beta chains showed more clonal expansion and lower generation probabilities than non-associated chains that were equally common. In a later analysis, several top co-occurrence clusters were reported to appear linked to parvovirus B19, influenza, CMV and Epstein-Barr virus. Because HLA typing was unavailable for some donors at each locus, only the typed subset was used in association tests. A total of some 180 TCR beta chains were listed by the study as associated with cytomegalovirus. Compared with the approximately 710-donor mean, donors in an Asian-associated ancestry cluster had fewer N-insertions in productive TCRs, according to a later genetic analysis. An association between a missense DCLRE1C variant and V-gene and J-gene trimming of TCR beta chains was found in a later genetic analysis and replicated in an independent cohort. In a later analysis, around 17,000 TCR beta sequences were associated with specific HLA alleles at a false discovery rate of 0.05. When HLA alleles, especially DR and DQ, strongly co-occurred, TCR associations were difficult to assign to individual alleles. A cluster of highly shared sequence variants was judged likely to be a technical artifact of the sequencing pipeline. Most CMV-associated TCR beta chains appeared to be HLA-restricted in a later analysis, and the HLA associations seemed to be driven largely by CMV exposure. A further reported finding was that TCR beta sequences accurately predicted the HLA-A and HLA-B alleles for most subjects in the first cohort. Roughly uniform sequencing depth across donors was assumed in presence/absence analyses, although this assumption may not hold. While some public TCRs were present in many individuals, most TCR sequences turned up only very rarely across donors. In this cohort, only TCR beta chains were sequenced, and detectable features were limited by the absence of alpha or paired-chain data. Cytomegalovirus status was reported to be diagnosed by the classifier with high specificity and sensitivity in both the original and validation cohorts. In an earlier analysis of more than 500 of the donors, most TCR beta V segments appeared in productive rearrangements about 90% or about 30% of the time, broadly matching IMGT annotations. The authors suggested that the approach could potentially be extended to other disease states and immunological phenotypes.

As to this clone: Its antigen remains undetermined. Base quality data are lacking; no much larger clone is found one base away.

Preparation of the library involved the immunoSEQ multiplex PCR assay. The multiplex PCR relied on a mix of 60 forward primers for TCR Vbeta segments and 13 reverse primers for TCR Jbeta segments. Amplification of the CDR3 region of rearranged TCR beta genes was performed with a multiplex PCR assay on genomic DNA. The Illumina HiSeq System was used to sequence the amplified TCR beta libraries as 87-base-pair reads. Per the authors' processing: In a later analysis, tens of millions of unique TCR beta chains were counted across the roughly 700 repertoires, and approximately 11 million of these chains were shared by at least two donors. To remove PCR and sequencing errors, raw reads were error-corrected and collapsed into unique sequences using a nearest-neighbor algorithm that merged closely related sequences. V, D and J gene segments were assigned by aligning CDR3 sequences to IMGT reference sequences. For a sequence to be retained, a match of at least six nucleotides was required to both a V gene segment and a J gene segment. A rearrangement was called productive if the CDR3 had no stop codons and remained in frame with V and J, and every other rearrangement was called non-productive. CDR3 was defined according to IMGT convention as the region running from the second conserved V-encoded cysteine to the conserved J-encoded phenylalanine. In an earlier analysis of more than 550 of the donors, sequences lacking an unambiguous match to a single V gene segment were excluded. An earlier analysis of 587 of the donors classified V segments as functional when productive rearrangements were above 56.7% and as segregating when the standard deviation between donors was above 5%. To diagnose cytomegalovirus status from the catalog of TCR beta chain sequences, a statistical classification framework was built. A later analysis assigned V and J genes by comparing TCR nucleotide sequences with IMGT/GENE-DB human TR gene sequences. A later analysis assigned CDR3 sequences and most-parsimonious VDJ recombination scenarios with the TCRdist pipeline. A later analysis defined each TCR beta chain by its CDR3 amino acid sequence plus V-gene family, and excluded reads lacking a unique V-gene family. As a way to deal with suspected cross-contamination and a sequencing artifact, a later analysis dropped 592 nucleotide sequences that were highly shared and had low generation probability. In a later analysis, a clonal expansion index for each public chain was calculated from normalized within-repertoire ranks of inferred template counts. A later analysis computed generation probabilities with a VDJ recombination model fitted to out-of-frame rearrangements, and checked the results against IGoR. A later analysis scored TCR-TCR, TCR-HLA and TCR-CMV co-occurrence with hypergeometric tests, applying a repertoire-size bias correction to TCR pairs. False discovery rates were estimated in a later analysis by permuting HLA or CMV assignments 20 times. In a later analysis, co-occurring TCRs were grouped using DBSCAN, with TCRdist sequence similarity added in when clustering inside HLA-allele-positive subsets. Repertoires with fewer than 30,000 or more than 120,000 public chains were left out of co-occurrence clustering, as were five repertoires with anomalous nucleotide sharing. This immuneACCESS table, as held by TCRdb, lists in-frame sequences with V and J called but not all clones. Of the missing ones, under half trace to an unresolved V gene in checked studies; the others have no known cause. The DNA gave D and trimming, while V, J and clone size come from that table. The sample table records roughly 200,000 clones; about 70% of these occur just once. The top ten clones comprise 1.5% to 2% of the sample.

The cohort consisted of approximately 690 healthy bone marrow donors. Cohort members were all nominally healthy when sampled, although unrecorded immune exposures were likely present. The donor was CMV seronegative and belonged to the group of around 350 seronegative cohort members. Every donor gave a peripheral blood sample, and the peripheral blood mononuclear cells from that sample were used for TCR beta sequencing. The Qiagen DNeasy Blood Extraction Kit was used to extract genomic DNA from the blood cell samples. CDR1 and CDR2 (KGHSH, LQKENI) derive from the germline V gene. Taken from cysteine to phenylalanine, the CDR3 has 17 residues. Just CDR3 DNA is preserved here, 51 bases in frame from base 1. Trimming accounts for 6 bases at V and 2 bases at J, while the number of junction bases matched to no gene is 10.

This sequence uses TRBV18 and TRBJ1-4; the junction holds 9 bases that match TRBD1. The sequencing input was PBMCs. This clonotype originated in a woman aged 25 to 45 in good health and CMV-seronegative. Read as DNA, the sequence is TGTGCCAGCTCTCCCCGGGACAGGGCGTCGACTAATGAAAAACTGTTTTTT. The translation is CASSPRDRASTNEKLFF.